One sample yielded the 25 T cell receptor beta chains listed below, sequenced in a study of T cell responses to AZD1222 COVID-19 vaccine. Clones were read by immunoSEQ multiplex PCR, and TCRdb kept only the in-frame ones, dropping some. This sample carries about 120,000 clones, 87% of them seen once, and the ten largest clones take 7.5% to 8%. The source was peripheral blood, collected on day 0 of AZD1222 vaccination. These receptors were collected from an adult in good health.

The chain joins TRBV3-1 (or the pseudogene TRBV3-2) to TRBJ2-5; weak D call: TRBD1 (6 bases). CDR1 is LGHDT, CDR2 YNNKEL, per germline (reference sequence). The CDR3 is made up of 14 amino acids. V lost 4 bases and J 5 bases, leaving 14 bases between the germline ends. As DNA, the CDR3 is TGTGCCAGCAGCCCAACGACAGGCCTGGAGACCCAGTACTTC. This codes for CASSPTTGLETQYF.

The rearrangement uses TRBV9 and TRBJ2-1; TRBD2 agrees at 15 bases. V lost 2 bases, J lost 8 bases, and 5 bases stayed unmatched. The CDR3 runs to 16 residues. The germline V gene has CDR1 SGDLS and CDR2 YYNGEE. The DNA of the CDR3 is TGTGCCAGCAGCGTTAGGACTAGCGGGGGGGCACATGAGCAGTTCTTC. This gives the protein CASSVRTSGGAHEQFF. Complete variable domain (other parts from reference TRBV9 and TRBJ2-1): DSGVTQTPKHLITATGQRVTLRCSPRSGDLSVYWYQQSLDQGLQFLIQYYNGEERAKGNILERFSAQQFPDLHSELNLSSLELGDSALYFCASSVRTSGGAHEQFFGPGTRLTVL.

The chain couples TRBV19 to TRBJ2-5; D might be TRBD1 or TRBD2, each matching 5 bases. The CDR3 spans 15 residues. Trimming cost V 3 bases and J 2 bases, with 13 bases left between them. Germline CDR1 LNHDA, CDR2 SQIVND (reference sequence). The CDR3: CASSIPGTLQETQYF. In nucleotides, the CDR3 is TGTGCCAGTAGTATCCCCGGGACGTTGCAAGAGACCCAGTACTTC.

The chain carries TRBV27 and TRBJ2-2; 11 nucleotides agree with TRBD2. There are 16 residues in the CDR3. The ends lost 6 bases at V and 4 bases at J; junction bases unmatched: 7. The germline V gene encodes CDR1 MNHEY and CDR2 SMNVEV (reference sequence). Here the CDR3 reads CASSRIGTSGTGELFF. The CDR3 DNA follows: TGTGCCAGCAGCCGGATAGGGACTAGCGGCACCGGGGAGCTGTTTTTT.

The chain couples TRBV7-9 to TRBJ2-2; a possible D gene is TRBD2 (6 bases). The CDR3 sequence is 15 residues long. V was shortened by 1 base and J by 2 bases, with 8 bases between the two germline ends. Germline assignment: CDR1 SEHNR and CDR2 FQNEAQ (reference sequence). CDR3 in DNA: TGTGCCAGCAGCTTAGTCGGGGGAAACACCGGGGAGCTGTTTTTT. Translating gives CASSLVGGNTGELFF. Full variable domain (remainder filled in from reference TRBV7-9 and TRBJ2-2): DTGVSQNPRHKITKRGQNVTFRCDPISEHNRLYWYRQTLGQGPEFLTYFQNEAQLEKSRLLSDRFSAERPKGSFSTLEIQRTEQGDSAMYLCASSLVGGNTGELFFGEGSRLTVL.

This clone appeared a single time. The chain links TRBV28 to TRBJ1-1; TRBD1 aligns across 7 bases. With V trimmed by 6 bases and J by 0 bases, 10 bases remained unmatched. Germline V gene lookup returns CDR1 MDHEN and CDR2 SYDVKM. This CDR3 has 16 amino acids. The CDR3 DNA is TGTGCCAGCAGCCGCAGGGGGGGTACCATGAACACTGAAGCTTTCTTT. This encodes CASSRRGGTMNTEAFF.

This clone was detected once. V usage is TRBV29-1 and J usage is TRBJ2-7, with TRBD1 as a possible D gene (6 bases). CDR1 and CDR2 from the germline V gene are SQVTM and ANQGSEA. Trimming pared 7 bases from V and 2 bases from J, leaving 15 bases between. This CDR3 comprises 13 residues. The CDR3 coding sequence is TGCAGCGAAATCGACAGGAAGACCTACGAGCAGTACTTC. It translates to CSEIDRKTYEQYF.

The J gene is TRBJ1-3, the V gene TRBV11-2; D remains ambiguous. There are 14 residues in the CDR3. Germline V gene data show CDR1 as SGHAT and CDR2 as FQNNGV. The CDR3 spells CATKPGISGNTIYF. The CDR3 DNA reads as TGTGCAACCAAACCGGGGATCTCTGGAAACACCATATATTTT.

V usage is TRBV6-5 and J usage is TRBJ1-2; D may be TRBD1 (5 bases). Germline V lookup: CDR1 MNHEY, CDR2 SVGAGI. Trimming pared 3 bases from V and 5 bases from J, leaving 19 bases between. The CDR3 extends over 16 amino acids. This CDR3 reads CASSYFEPTRGYGYTF. DNA for the CDR3: TGTGCCAGCAGTTATTTCGAACCAACCCGGGGGTATGGCTACACCTTC.

The chain carries TRBV6-5 and TRBJ2-1; 8 nucleotides align to TRBD1. The germline CDR1 and CDR2 sequences are MNHEY and SVGAGI. There are 14 residues in the CDR3. Unmatched junction bases numbered 11, after V lost 6 bases and J lost 10 bases. DNA for the CDR3: TGTGCCAGCAGACGGACAGGGAGGCAAAAGGAGCAGTTCTTC. Its translation is CASRRTGRQKEQFF.

The chain links TRBV2 to TRBJ1-5, with a tentative D call TRBD1 (6 bases). The V end was cut by 0 bases, the J end by 8 bases, with 14 bases between. Germline-derived CDR1 and CDR2 are SNHLY and FYNNEI. The CDR3 is 15 amino acids. The CDR3 region is CASSEATGRFEPQHF. Written as DNA, the CDR3 is TGTGCCAGCAGTGAAGCGACAGGCAGGTTTGAGCCCCAGCATTTT. Full variable domain (remainder filled in from reference TRBV2 and TRBJ1-5): EPEVTQTPSHQVTQMGQEVILRCVPISNHLYFYWYRQILGQKVEFLVSFYNNEISEKSEIFDDQFSVERPDGSNFTLKIRSTKLEDSAMYFCASSEATGRFEPQHFGDGTRLSIL.

The chain joins TRBV4-1 to TRBJ2-2, with a weak D call TRBD2 (5 bases). V gave up 0 bases and J gave up 5 bases, with 10 bases separating them. The CDR3 contains 15 residues. CDR1 and CDR2 from the germline V gene are MGHRA and YSYEKL. Written as DNA, the CDR3 is TGCGCCAGCAGCCAAGAAGAGGGCCGGACCGGGGAGCTGTTTTTT. Its translation: CASSQEEGRTGELFF.

The gene calls are TRBV6-5 and TRBJ1-2, with a possible D match to TRBD1 (6 bases). The V gene lost 0 bases and the J gene lost 2 bases, with 10 bases spanning the gap. CDR3 length: 15 amino acids. Germline values: CDR1 MNHEY, CDR2 SVGAGI. The CDR3 bases are TGTGCCAGCAGTTACTCAAGGGGGTTCAACTATGGCTACACCTTC. This encodes CASSYSRGFNYGYTF.

As for this clone: Other DNA sequences in this specimen translate into the identical CDR3. The rearrangement links TRBV3-1 (or the pseudogene TRBV3-2) to TRBJ1-5; TRBD1 is a possible D gene (5 bases). The V gene lost 4 bases and the J gene lost 4 bases, with 8 bases spanning the gap. This CDR3 is built from 13 residues. Germline loops: CDR1 LGHDT, CDR2 YNNKEL (reference sequence). CDR3 nucleotide sequence: TGTGCCAGCAGCCCAGACAGTAATCAGCCCCAGCATTTT. It encodes CASSPDSNQPQHF.

V and J are TRBV7-9 and TRBJ1-4; possibly TRBD1 for D (5 bases). CDR1 and CDR2 from the germline V gene are SEHNR and FQNEAQ (reference sequence). This CDR3 is built from 14 residues. V gave up 5 bases and J gave up 8 bases, with 15 bases separating them. The CDR3 bases are TGTGCCAGCAGCCGACCGGGGGTCAGGGAAAAACTGTTTTTT. It codes for CASSRPGVREKLFF.

The genes are TRBV18 and TRBJ1-2; 8 bases align to TRBD1. V shed 4 bases and J 8 bases; nucleotides not matched to a gene: 6. From germline, CDR1 is KGHSH and CDR2 LQKENI. The CDR3 is 13 amino acids. CDR3 nucleotide sequence: TGTGCCAGCTCACTGACAGGGGAAGGGGGCTACACCTTC. It translates to CASSLTGEGGYTF.

The chain joins TRBV23-1 to TRBJ2-1, with D possibly TRBD1 on 6 matching bases. TRBV23-1 is marked as an open reading frame, function uncertain. The CDR3 covers 13 residues. Trimming left V 4 bases short and J 4 bases short, with 8 bases between. The CDR3 is CASSPTGYNEQFF. CDR3 coding DNA: TGCGCCAGCAGTCCTACAGGGTACAATGAGCAGTTCTTC.

V usage is TRBV19 and J usage is TRBJ1-4; D uncertain. The length of the CDR3 is 13 residues. Trimming took 3 bases from V and 8 from J, leaving 10 bases between them. Germline V CDR1 and CDR2: LNHDA, SQIVND (reference sequence). The CDR3, as DNA: TGTGCCAGTAGTATCCCGACGGGGGAAAAACTGTTTTTT. Its translation is CASSIPTGEKLFF.

V gene TRBV7-2 combines with J gene TRBJ2-7, with 7 bases matching TRBD2. This CDR3 is 15 amino acids long. J gave up 2 bases and V 5 bases, and 9 bases lay outside the gene matches. CDR1 is SGHTA, CDR2 FQGNSA, per germline. CDR3 amino acids: CASSLRPSGAYEQYF. CDR3 in DNA: TGTGCCAGCAGCCTTAGGCCTAGCGGAGCCTACGAGCAGTACTTC.

The chain employs TRBV5-1 and TRBJ1-2, with D unresolved. Germline V CDR1 and CDR2: SGHRS, YFSETQ. Trimming removed 7 bases at V and 7 bases at J, with 11 bases between. This CDR3 is built from 11 residues. CDR3 DNA: TGCGCCAGCGGGGAAGAAGGTGGCTACACCTTC. Translated: CASGEEGGYTF.

The J gene is TRBJ1-5, the V gene TRBV28, with D unresolved. The CDR3 is 15 residues long. Germline V gene lookup returns CDR1 MDHEN and CDR2 SYDVKM. The V end lost 6 bases, the J end lost 0 bases, and 12 bases lay between the germline ends. The CDR3 sequence: CASSLRLYSNQPQHF. The CDR3 DNA reads TGTGCCAGCAGCTTAAGGCTCTATAGCAATCAGCCCCAGCATTTT.

This clone was detected only once. V gene TRBV19 combines with J gene TRBJ1-6; D is uncertain. The CDR3 totals 15 residues. V lost 5 bases, J lost 0 bases, and 8 bases lay in between. CDR1 and CDR2 (germline): LNHDA, SQIVND (reference sequence). In nucleotides, the CDR3 is TGTGCCAGTAGTGTCAGGAGCTCCTATAATTCACCCCTCCACTTT. Translating gives CASSVRSSYNSPLHF.

V is TRBV7-9 and J is TRBJ2-3, with D unresolved. Germline CDR1 and CDR2: SEHNR and FQNEAQ (reference sequence). The CDR3 covers 15 residues. Trimming took 0 bases from V and 3 from J, leaving 10 bases between them. CDR3 in amino acids: CASSLAIGGTDTQYF. The CDR3 DNA reads TGTGCCAGCAGCTTAGCCATTGGCGGTACAGATACGCAGTATTTT.

The J gene is TRBJ1-5, the V gene TRBV6-5; D is possibly TRBD1 (6 bases). The V end was cut by 6 bases, the J end by 4 bases, with 13 bases between. The CDR3 length is 14 residues. CDR1 and CDR2 from the germline V gene are MNHEY and SVGAGI. The CDR3 spells CASSQTGPNQPQHF. In DNA, the CDR3 is TGTGCCAGCAGCCAGACAGGTCCGAATCAGCCCCAGCATTTT.

This rearrangement joins TRBV3-1 (or the pseudogene TRBV3-2) to TRBJ1-1; D is ambiguous. The CDR3 extends over 17 amino acids. The V gene lost 0 bases and the J gene lost 0 bases, with 14 bases spanning the gap. The germline V gene encodes CDR1 LGHDT and CDR2 YNNKEL (reference sequence). The CDR3 sequence: CASSQEYTYSMNTEAFF. The CDR3 nucleotides are TGTGCCAGCAGCCAAGAGTACACCTACTCGATGAACACTGAAGCTTTCTTT.